Listed below are T cell receptor beta chains from one sample, sequenced in a study of beta chain features in type 1 diabetes. Profiled with immunoSEQ multiplex PCR; TCRdb holds only in-frame clones, not every one. There are 150,000 to 200,000 clones in the sample; more than 10% occur only once, and roughly 0.6% lies in the top ten. Sequencing used central memory CD4+ T cells from blood. The receptors originated from a young woman in good health. Each CDR3 is given without its conserved first and last residue.

>TRBJ2-2|TRBV5-1
ASSTGQGKKRELF
>TRBJ2-7|TRBV28
ATCRTSGTYEQY
>TRBJ1-5|TRBV18
ASSPGQANQPQH
>TRBJ1-1|TRBV19
ASRQGLNTEAF
>TRBJ1-2|TRBV30
ALSTGYYGYT
>TRBJ2-1|TRBV5-4
ASSSPTSGSNEQF
>TRBJ2-3|TRBV30
ATEARTQY
>TRBJ2-1|TRBV29-1
SVVAGTRGSNEQF
>TRBJ2-7|TRBV5-1
ASSTGTARAYEQY
>TRBJ2-7|TRBV30
AWTRLTSSYEQY
>TRBJ2-3|TRBV18
ASSPPDRARTDTQY
>TRBJ2-7|TRBV7-3
ASSLAGISYEQY
>TRBJ2-3|TRBV6-1
ASRPESRDTQY
>TRBJ2-7|TRBV15
ATAGGPASGIYEQY
>TRBJ2-5|TRBV28
ASSLYRPGQETQY
>TRBJ2-3|TRBV30
AWSVRLPDTQY
>TRBJ1-1|TRBV30
AWTPDRMNTEAF
>TRBJ2-5|TRBV2
ASRPLAGGGQETQY
>TRBJ1-5|TRBV2
ASRARTGNQPQH
>TRBJ2-7|TRBV9
ASSVDLGGYEQY
>TRBJ1-1|TRBV4-2
ASSQGTQVNTEAF
>TRBJ2-4|TRBV7-9
AWGEGSAKNIQY
>TRBJ2-3|TRBV28
ASSSPGLAEDTQY
>TRBJ2-2|TRBV6-5
ASSRGLGGELF
>TRBJ2-3|TRBV5-1
ASRPWTIETDTQY
>TRBJ2-3|TRBV5-6
ASSLVAQSETDTQY
>TRBJ2-1|TRBV28
ASSFVSGRPPYNEQF
>TRBJ2-3|TRBV5-1
ASSLAPPGSGTENTQY
>TRBJ2-1|TRBV5-4
ASSLQGRVANEQF
>TRBJ2-7|TRBV5-6
ASSSLLRLAGVSYEQY
>TRBJ1-5|TRBV2
ASSRTGGANQPQH
>TRBJ1-5|TRBV27
AREETGEDQPQH
>TRBJ2-3|TRBV7-9
ASSLGQGVDTQY
>TRBJ2-5|TRBV5-1
ASSLGKRTSGIQWQETQY
>TRBJ2-4|TRBV5-6
ASSLLTGRQENIQY
>TRBJ2-2|TRBV29-1
SFSGRASGELF
>TRBJ2-1|TRBV5-1
ASSLREGRHNEQF
>TRBJ2-4|TRBV11-3
ASSGGQGAKNIQY
>TRBJ1-2|TRBV28
ASSFTNYGYT
>TRBJ2-3|TRBV28
ASSPTGTTTDTQY
>TRBJ2-1|TRBV29-1
SVDASGNEQF
>TRBJ1-1|TRBV27
ASSLRGRTEAF
>TRBJ2-5|TRBV15
ATSRPATGGETQY
>TRBJ2-1|TRBV19
ASSINRGIEQF
>TRBJ1-5|TRBV7-6
ASSLRGQGDQPQH
>TRBJ1-1|TRBV7-2
ASSLGRTGPTQAF
>TRBJ2-5|TRBV7-2
ASTTGETQY
>TRBJ2-7|TRBV28
ASSLLAGVPYEQY
>TRBJ2-1|TRBV2
ASSEPKLAGGF
>TRBJ2-7|TRBV5-6
ASRSGTPWAPYEQY
>TRBJ2-1|TRBV15
ATSRDRGVATNEQF